The entry below describes one T cell receptor beta chain. Its specificity is unknown. A template switching step contributed a universal primer site, while unique molecular identifiers were present in the cDNA. One entry per CDR3 protein results from TCRdb running MiXCR on the 5' RACE reads. The sample carries fewer than 500,000 distinct CDR3 sequences, roughly an eighth recorded once. V was shortened by 6 bases and J by 2 bases, with 11 bases between the two germline ends. The CDR3 extends over 13 amino acids. The sample originates from a study of identical twins. Study-wide results and caveats: Out-of-frame alpha sequences common to twins were enriched for low generation probability. Excess sharing by twins proved weaker in beta out-of-frame sequences. Compared with models, monozygotic twins showed more out-of-frame TCR alpha sharing.

This same sample was also taken into another study, of yellow fever vaccine responses in identical twins.

The receptor's source is a woman between 18 and 29 years old in good health. Source material: CD4+ T cells sorted from blood. The chain combines TRBV12-3 or TRBV12-4 with TRBJ2-7, with D unresolved. The CDR3 DNA sequence: TGTGCCAGCAGAGACGACACGACCTACGAGCAGTACTTC. Protein sequence: CASRDDTTYEQYF.